Included here is one T cell receptor beta chain sequence, with context. Its matching antigen is unknown. This sample is part of a study of T cells in localized non-small cell lung cancer. Overall study results and limits: Researchers found a median approximately 50 of the top 100 tumor clones in adjacent lung. Compared with tumor, uninvolved adjacent lung displayed greater T cell clonality, ranking highest overall. Because only a single region of the tumor was sequenced, heterogeneity remains possible.

V was pared by 0 bases and J by 5 bases, with 11 bases between. This CDR3 region has 14 residues. Germline V gene data show CDR1 as SGHNT and CDR2 as YYREEE (reference sequence). Profiling relied on immunoSEQ multiplex PCR, and the TCRdb table lists in-frame clones only, not all of them. The data hold some 30,000 clones, with roughly 78% observed a single time. Source: peripheral blood, taken before any cancer treatment. This chain joins TRBV5-4 and TRBJ1-1; unclear D gene. The receptor was isolated from a male donor at least 60 years old with stage II squamous cell lung carcinoma. The CDR3: CASSLEWKGTEAFF. CDR3 DNA sequence: TGTGCCAGCAGCTTGGAATGGAAGGGTACTGAAGCTTTCTTT. Combining the CDR3 with reference TRBV5-4 and TRBJ1-1 gives the whole variable domain ETGVTQSPTHLIKTRGQQVTLRCSSQSGHNTVSWYQQALGQGPQFIFQYYREEENGRGNFPPRFSGLQFPNYSSELNVNALELDDSALYLCASSLEWKGTEAFFGQGTRLTVV.